The clone carrying this T cell receptor (beta chain) was counted between two and nine times. Participants, patients aged 18 to 65, had newly diagnosed hyperthyroidism with a duration under 2 months. Each diagnosis was grounded in clinical symptoms, serum thyroxine and TRAb, thyroid ultrasound, and orbital computed tomography. The blood sample dates from first hyperthyroidism diagnosis, preceding any ophthalmopathy symptoms. Amplified TCR beta CDR3 regions derived from RNA transcripts. HTBI primers were the set used in a first-round RT-PCR of the TCR CDR3. From the multiplex PCR reads, TCRdb called clonotypes with MiXCR, one entry per CDR3 protein. The data show 380,000 or so distinct CDR3 sequences, 13% seen once. The data stem from a study of T cells in Graves' hyperthyroidism and ophthalmopathy. As for the study in general: Peripheral blood was secured at the point of initial diagnosis, before any treatment.

Per germline, CDR1 MGHDK and CDR2 SYGVNS. CDR3 length equals 15 residues. Trimming left V 6 bases short and J 0 bases short, with 11 bases between. The TCR comes from a young man with Graves' hyperthyroidism that later progressed to Graves' ophthalmopathy. Specimen: blood. The chain carries TRBV25-1 and TRBJ1-4; D might be TRBD1 (5 bases). The CDR3 region has the DNA TGTGCCAGCAGCAGACCGGGGGCAACTAATGAAAAACTGTTTTTT. It codes for CASSRPGATNEKLFF.